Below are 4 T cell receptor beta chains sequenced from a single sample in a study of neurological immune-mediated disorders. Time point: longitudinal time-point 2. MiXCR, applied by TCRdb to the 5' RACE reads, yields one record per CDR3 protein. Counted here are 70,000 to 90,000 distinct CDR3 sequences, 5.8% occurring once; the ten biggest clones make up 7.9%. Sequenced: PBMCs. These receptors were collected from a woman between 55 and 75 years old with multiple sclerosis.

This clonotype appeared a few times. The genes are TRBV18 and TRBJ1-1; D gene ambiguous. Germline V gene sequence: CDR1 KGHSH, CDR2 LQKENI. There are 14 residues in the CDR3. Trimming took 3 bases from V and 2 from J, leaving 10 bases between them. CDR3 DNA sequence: TGTGCCAGCTCACCCAACTTAGGAAACACTGAAGCTTTCTTT. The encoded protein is CASSPNLGNTEAFF.

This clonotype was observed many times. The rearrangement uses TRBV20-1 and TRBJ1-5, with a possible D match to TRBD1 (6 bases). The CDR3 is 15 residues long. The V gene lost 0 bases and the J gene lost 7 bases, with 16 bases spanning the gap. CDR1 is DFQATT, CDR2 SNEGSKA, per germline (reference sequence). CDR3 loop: CSARDPAGERQPQHF. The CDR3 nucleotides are TGCAGTGCTAGAGATCCGGCAGGGGAGAGACAGCCCCAGCATTTT.

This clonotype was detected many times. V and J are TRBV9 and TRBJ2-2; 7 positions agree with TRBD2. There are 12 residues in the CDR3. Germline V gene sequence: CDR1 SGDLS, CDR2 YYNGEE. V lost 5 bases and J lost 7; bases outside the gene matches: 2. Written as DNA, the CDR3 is TGTGCCAGCAGTTGGGAGGGCGGGGAGCTGTTTTTT. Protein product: CASSWEGGELFF.

The CDR3 nucleotides are TGTGCCAGCAGCGTATGGTCTAGCGGGTTTGGTGGGGCCAACGTCCTGACTTTC. It specifies CASSVWSSGFGGANVLTF. V usage is TRBV9 and J usage is TRBJ2-6, with TRBD2 identical over 8 bases. The germline CDR1 and CDR2 sequences are SGDLS and YYNGEE. The J segment lost 3 bases and the V segment lost 1 base, leaving 9 bases of the junction unmatched. This CDR3 spans 18 amino acids.